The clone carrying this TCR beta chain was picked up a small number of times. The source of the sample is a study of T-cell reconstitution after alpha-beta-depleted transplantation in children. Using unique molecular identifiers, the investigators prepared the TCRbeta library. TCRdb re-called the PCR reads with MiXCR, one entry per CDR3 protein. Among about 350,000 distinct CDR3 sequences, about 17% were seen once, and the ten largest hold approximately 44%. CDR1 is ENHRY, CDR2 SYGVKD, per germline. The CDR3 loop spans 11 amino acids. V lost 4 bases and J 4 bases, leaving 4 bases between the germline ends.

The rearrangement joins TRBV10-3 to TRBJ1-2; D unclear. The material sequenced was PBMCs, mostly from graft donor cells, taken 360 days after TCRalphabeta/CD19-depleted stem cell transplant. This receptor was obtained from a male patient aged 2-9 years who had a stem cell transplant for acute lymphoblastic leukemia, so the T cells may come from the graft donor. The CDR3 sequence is CAISGSYGYTF. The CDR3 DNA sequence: TGTGCCATCAGTGGGAGCTATGGCTACACCTTC.